This T cell receptor beta chain was documented in a study of blood T cell repertoires in COVID-19. Study-level information: The study drew acute and convalescent COVID-19 samples from the United States, Italy and Spain. T cells, B-cell-depleted T cells, or PBMCs provided the cDNA or gDNA that served as material.

The authors' processing: Estimates of nucleated cell counts were drawn from the amplification of reference gene primers. Some clones are missing from TCRdb's copy, which holds only in-frame ones; the method was immunoSEQ multiplex PCR. From that table come the V and J calls and clone size; the DNA was used to work out D and trimming. The sample yields roughly 200,000 clones, about 87% seen once. The TCR sequence derives from a man in his 70s with acute or convalescent COVID-19. The sequenced material came from peripheral blood.

The CDR3, as DNA: TGTGCCAGCCAACCCGCCGGGGGAGGGAACTATGGCTACACCTTC. Its protein product is CASQPAGGGNYGYTF. V and J are TRBV19 and TRBJ1-2; the D gene is possibly TRBD1 (5 bases). This CDR3 is 15 amino acids long. Germline V gene lookup returns CDR1 LNHDA and CDR2 SQIVND (reference sequence). Trimming removed 9 bases from V and 2 bases from J, with 19 bases in between.